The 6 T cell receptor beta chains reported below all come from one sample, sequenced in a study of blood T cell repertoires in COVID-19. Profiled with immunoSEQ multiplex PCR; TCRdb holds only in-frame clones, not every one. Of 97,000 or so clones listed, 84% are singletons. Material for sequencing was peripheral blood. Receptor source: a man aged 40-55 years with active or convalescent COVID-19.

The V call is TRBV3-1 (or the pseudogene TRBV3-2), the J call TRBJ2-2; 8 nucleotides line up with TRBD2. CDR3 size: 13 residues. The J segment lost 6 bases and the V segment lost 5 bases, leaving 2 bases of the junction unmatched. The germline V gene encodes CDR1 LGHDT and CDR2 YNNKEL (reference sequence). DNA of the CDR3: TGTGCCAGCAGCGTACTAGCGGCCGGGGAGCTGTTTTTT. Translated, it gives CASSVLAAGELFF.

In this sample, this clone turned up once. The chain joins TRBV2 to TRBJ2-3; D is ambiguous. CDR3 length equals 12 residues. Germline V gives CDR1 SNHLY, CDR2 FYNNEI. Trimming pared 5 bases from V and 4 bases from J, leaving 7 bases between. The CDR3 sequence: CASSQLADTQYF. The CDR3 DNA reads TGTGCCAGCAGTCAGTTGGCAGATACGCAGTATTTT.

CDR3 DNA sequence: TGTGCCAGCAGCTCCCAGACAGGGATCAATCAGCCCCAGCATTTT. It specifies CASSSQTGINQPQHF. The chain links TRBV7-2 to TRBJ1-5, with 7 bases lining up with TRBD1. V dropped 4 bases and J dropped 3; count of bases not matched to a gene: 6. CDR3 length: 15 amino acids. Germline CDR1 reads SGHTA; CDR2 reads FQGNSA. Variable domain in full (rest from reference TRBV7-2 and TRBJ1-5): GAGVSQSPSNKVTEKGKDVELRCDPISGHTALYWYRQSLGQGLEFLIYFQGNSAPDKSGLPSDRFSAERTGGSVSTLTIQRTQQEDSAVYLCASSSQTGINQPQHFGDGTRLSIL.

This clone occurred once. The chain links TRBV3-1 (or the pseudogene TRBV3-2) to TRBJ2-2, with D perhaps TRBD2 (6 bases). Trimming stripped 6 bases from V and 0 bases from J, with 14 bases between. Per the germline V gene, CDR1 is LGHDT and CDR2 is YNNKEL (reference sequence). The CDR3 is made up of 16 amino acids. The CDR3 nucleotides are TGTGCCAGCAGGTCTCCGGGACTGCCGAACACCGGGGAGCTGTTTTTT. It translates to CASRSPGLPNTGELFF.

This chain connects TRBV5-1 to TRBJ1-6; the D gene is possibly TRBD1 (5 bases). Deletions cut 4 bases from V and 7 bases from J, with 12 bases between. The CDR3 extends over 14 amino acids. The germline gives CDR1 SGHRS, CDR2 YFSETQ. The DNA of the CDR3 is TGCGCCAGCAGCCTTGGACATGACAATTCACCCCTCCACTTT. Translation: CASSLGHDNSPLHF.

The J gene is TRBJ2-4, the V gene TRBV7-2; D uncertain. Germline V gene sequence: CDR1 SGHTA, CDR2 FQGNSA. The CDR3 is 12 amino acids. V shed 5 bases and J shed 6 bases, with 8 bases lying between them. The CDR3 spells CASSLTRNIQYF. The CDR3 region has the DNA TGTGCCAGCAGCCTTACAAGAAACATTCAGTACTTC.